The clone carrying this TCR beta chain was seen ten or more times. Its antigen is as yet unknown. Unmatched junction bases numbered 6, after V lost 8 bases and J lost 5 bases. CDR1 and CDR2 (germline): SGHTA, FQGTGA. This CDR3 comprises 14 residues. The data are from a study of human T cells and chemical hapten exposure. For the study at large: It was small differences in pooled library volume that mainly caused per-sample TCR yields to vary. Study observations and caveats: With regard to DPC sensitization, TCRs above 1 in 1000 frequency did not change.

The sample's time point: pre-sensitization, week 0. This sample's treatment: therapeutic diphenylcyclopropenone sensitization with weekly scalp DPC. At patch-test visits, sampling came before the patch test. Total RNA was isolated from whole blood that had not been fractionated. A single record per CDR3 protein comes from TCRdb applying MiXCR to the RACE reads. Here the sample spans more than 300,000 distinct CDR3 sequences, about 5% being singletons. This specimen consisted of whole blood, obtained in connection with sensitization to the hapten diphenylcyclopropenone (DPC). This TCR came from a young woman with alopecia areata. Some clones in this sample may be carry-over from other donors' samples. The chain couples TRBV7-3 to TRBJ1-6, with 7 bases identical to TRBD1. CDR3 sequence reads: CASSSGTDNSPLHF. The CDR3 DNA reads as TGTGCCAGCTCCTCGGGGACAGATAATTCACCCCTCCACTTT.